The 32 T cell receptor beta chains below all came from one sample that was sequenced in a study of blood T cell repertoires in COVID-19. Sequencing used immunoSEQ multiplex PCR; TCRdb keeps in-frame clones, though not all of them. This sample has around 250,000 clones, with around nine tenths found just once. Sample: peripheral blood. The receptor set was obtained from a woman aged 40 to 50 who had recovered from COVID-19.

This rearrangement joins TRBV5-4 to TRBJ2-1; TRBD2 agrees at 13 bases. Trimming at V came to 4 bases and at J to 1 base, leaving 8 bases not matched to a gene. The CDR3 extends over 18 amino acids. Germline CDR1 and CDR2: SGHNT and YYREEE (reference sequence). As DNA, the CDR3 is TGTGCCAGCAGCGGGGGGACTAGCGGGATACGTTCCTACAATGAGCAGTTCTTC. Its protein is CASSGGTSGIRSYNEQFF.

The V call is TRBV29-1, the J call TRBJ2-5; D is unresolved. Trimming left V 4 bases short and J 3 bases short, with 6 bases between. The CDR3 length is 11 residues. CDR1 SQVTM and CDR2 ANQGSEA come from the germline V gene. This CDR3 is CSVAQEETQYF. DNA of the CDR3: TGCAGCGTTGCTCAGGAAGAGACCCAGTACTTC. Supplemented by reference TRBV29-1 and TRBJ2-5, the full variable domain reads SAVISQKPSRDICQRGTSLTIQCQVDSQVTMMFWYRQQPGQSLTLIATANQGSEATYESGFVIDKFPISRPNLTFSTLTVSNMSPEDSSIYLCSVAQEETQYFGPGTRLLVL.

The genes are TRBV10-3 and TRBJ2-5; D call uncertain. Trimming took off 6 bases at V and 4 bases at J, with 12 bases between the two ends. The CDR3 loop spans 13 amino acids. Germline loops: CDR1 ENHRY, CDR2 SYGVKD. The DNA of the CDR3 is TGTGCCATCAGGGAAGATTGGGCAGAGACCCAGTACTTC. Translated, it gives CAIREDWAETQYF.

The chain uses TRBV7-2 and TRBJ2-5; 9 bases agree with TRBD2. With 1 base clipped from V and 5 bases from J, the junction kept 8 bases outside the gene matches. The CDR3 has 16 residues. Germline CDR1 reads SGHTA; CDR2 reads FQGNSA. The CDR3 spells CASSLVGLAGRETQYF. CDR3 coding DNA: TGTGCCAGCAGCTTAGTTGGCCTAGCGGGAAGGGAGACCCAGTACTTC.

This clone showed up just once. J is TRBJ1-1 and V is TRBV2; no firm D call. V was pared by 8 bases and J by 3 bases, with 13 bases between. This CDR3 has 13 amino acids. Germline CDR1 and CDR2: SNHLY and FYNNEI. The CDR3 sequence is CASSGDLYTEAFF. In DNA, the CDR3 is TGTGCCAGCTCCGGGGATCTGTACACTGAAGCTTTCTTT.

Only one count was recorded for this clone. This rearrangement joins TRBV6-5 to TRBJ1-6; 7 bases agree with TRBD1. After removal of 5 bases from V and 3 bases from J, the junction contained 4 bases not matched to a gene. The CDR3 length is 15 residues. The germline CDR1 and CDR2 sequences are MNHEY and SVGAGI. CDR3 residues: CASSPRTGYNSPLHF. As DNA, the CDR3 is TGTGCCAGCAGTCCCCGGACAGGCTATAATTCACCCCTCCACTTT.

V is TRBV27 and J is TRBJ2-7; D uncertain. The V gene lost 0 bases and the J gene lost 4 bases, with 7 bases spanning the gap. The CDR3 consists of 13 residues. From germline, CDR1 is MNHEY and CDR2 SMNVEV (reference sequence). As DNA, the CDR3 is TGTGCCAGCAGTTTATCGCCCTATTACGAGCAGTACTTC. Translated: CASSLSPYYEQYF.

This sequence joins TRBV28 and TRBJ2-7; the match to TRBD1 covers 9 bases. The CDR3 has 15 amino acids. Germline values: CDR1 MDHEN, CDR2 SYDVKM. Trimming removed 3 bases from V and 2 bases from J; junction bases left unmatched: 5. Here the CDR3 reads CASSFYGTGTYEQYF. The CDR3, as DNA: TGTGCCAGCAGTTTTTATGGGACAGGGACCTACGAGCAGTACTTC.

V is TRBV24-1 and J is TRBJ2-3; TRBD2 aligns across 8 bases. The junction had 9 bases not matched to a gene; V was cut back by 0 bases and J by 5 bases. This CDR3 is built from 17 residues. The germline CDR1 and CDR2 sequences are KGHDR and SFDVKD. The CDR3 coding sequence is TGTGCCACCAGTGATTTGCGGGCGGGAGGCACCCGAGATACGCAGTATTTT. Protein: CATSDLRAGGTRDTQYF.

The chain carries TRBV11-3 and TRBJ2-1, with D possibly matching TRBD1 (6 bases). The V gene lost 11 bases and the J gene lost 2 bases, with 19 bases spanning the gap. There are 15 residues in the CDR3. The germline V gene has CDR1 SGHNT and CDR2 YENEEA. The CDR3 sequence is CAALSDRFPYNEQFF. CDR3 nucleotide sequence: TGTGCCGCCCTCTCCGACAGGTTTCCCTACAATGAGCAGTTCTTC.

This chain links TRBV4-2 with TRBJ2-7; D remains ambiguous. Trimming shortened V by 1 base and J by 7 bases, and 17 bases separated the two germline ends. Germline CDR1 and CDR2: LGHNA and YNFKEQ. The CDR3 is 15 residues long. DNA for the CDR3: TGTGCCAGCAGCCAAGGTCCTTTGACGGGTGGGGAGCAGTACTTC. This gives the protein CASSQGPLTGGEQYF.

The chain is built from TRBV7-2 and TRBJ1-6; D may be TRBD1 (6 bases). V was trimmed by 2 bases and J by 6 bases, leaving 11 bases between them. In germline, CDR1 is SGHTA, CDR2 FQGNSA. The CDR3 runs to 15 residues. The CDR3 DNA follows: TGTGCCAGCAGCTTATCCCCAGGGGCTAATTCACCCCTCCACTTT. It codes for CASSLSPGANSPLHF.

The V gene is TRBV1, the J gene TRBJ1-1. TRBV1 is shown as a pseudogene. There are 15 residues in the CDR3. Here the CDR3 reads CTSSQDGWEGTEAFF. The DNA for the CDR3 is TGCACCAGCAGCCAAGATGGGTGGGAGGGTACTGAAGCTTTCTTT.

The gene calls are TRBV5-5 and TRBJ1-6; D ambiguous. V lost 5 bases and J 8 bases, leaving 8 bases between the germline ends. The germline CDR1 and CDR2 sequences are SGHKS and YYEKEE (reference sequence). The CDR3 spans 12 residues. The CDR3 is CASSEADSPLHF. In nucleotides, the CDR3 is TGTGCCAGCAGTGAGGCAGATTCACCCCTCCACTTT. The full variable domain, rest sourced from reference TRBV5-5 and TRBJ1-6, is DAGVTQSPTHLIKTRGQQVTLRCSPISGHKSVSWYQQVLGQGPQFIFQYYEKEERGRGNFPDRFSARQFPNYSSELNVNALLLGDSALYLCASSEADSPLHFGNGTRLTVT.

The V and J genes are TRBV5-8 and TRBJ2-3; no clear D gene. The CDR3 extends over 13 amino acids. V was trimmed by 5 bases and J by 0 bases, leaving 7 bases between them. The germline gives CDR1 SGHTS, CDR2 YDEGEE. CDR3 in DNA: TGTGCCAGCAGGCTCAGTAGCACAGATACGCAGTATTTT. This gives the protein CASRLSSTDTQYF.

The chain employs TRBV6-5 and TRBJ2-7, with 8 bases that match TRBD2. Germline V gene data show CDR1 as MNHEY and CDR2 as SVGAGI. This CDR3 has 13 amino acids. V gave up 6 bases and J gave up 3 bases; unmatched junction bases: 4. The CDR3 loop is CASRLAGFYEQYF. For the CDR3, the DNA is TGTGCCAGCAGGCTAGCGGGCTTCTACGAGCAGTACTTC.

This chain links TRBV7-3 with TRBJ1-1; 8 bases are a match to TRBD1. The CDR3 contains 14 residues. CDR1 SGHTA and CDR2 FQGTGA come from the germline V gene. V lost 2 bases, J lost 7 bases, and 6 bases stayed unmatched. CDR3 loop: CASSLGRGQGEAFF. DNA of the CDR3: TGTGCCAGCAGCTTAGGCAGGGGGCAGGGTGAAGCTTTCTTT.

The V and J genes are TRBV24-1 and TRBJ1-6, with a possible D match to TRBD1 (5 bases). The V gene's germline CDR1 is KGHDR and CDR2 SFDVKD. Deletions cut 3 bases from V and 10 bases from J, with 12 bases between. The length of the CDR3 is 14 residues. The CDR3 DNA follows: TGTGCCACCAGTGATAAGGTGCCAGGGTCACCCCTCCACTTT. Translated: CATSDKVPGSPLHF.

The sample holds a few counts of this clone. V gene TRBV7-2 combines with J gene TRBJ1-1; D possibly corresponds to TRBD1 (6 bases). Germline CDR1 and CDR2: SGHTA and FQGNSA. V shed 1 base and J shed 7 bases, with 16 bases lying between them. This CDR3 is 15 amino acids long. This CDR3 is CASSLVGGGWGEAFF. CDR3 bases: TGTGCCAGCAGCTTAGTAGGGGGTGGTTGGGGTGAAGCTTTCTTT.

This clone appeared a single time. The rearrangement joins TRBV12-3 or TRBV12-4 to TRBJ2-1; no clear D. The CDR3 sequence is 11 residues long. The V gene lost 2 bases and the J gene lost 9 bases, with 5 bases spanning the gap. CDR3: CASSLSGEQFF. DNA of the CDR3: TGTGCCAGCAGTTTATCGGGTGAGCAGTTCTTC.

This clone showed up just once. The CDR3 region has the DNA TGTGCCTGGACCCGGGGGACTCCCAGCTCTGGAAACACCATATATTTT. This codes for CAWTRGTPSSGNTIYF. The chain joins TRBV30 to TRBJ1-3; D is possibly TRBD1 (5 bases). Between the trimmed V and J ends, which lost 4 bases and 0 bases, there was a span of 16 bases. The CDR3 totals 16 residues. Germline V gene lookup returns CDR1 GTSNPN and CDR2 SVGIG (reference sequence).

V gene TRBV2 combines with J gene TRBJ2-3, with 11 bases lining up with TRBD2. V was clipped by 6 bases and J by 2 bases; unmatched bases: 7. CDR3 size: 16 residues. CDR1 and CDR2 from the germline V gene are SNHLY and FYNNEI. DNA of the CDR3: TGTGCCAGCAGCCGGGCTAGCGGGAGGATCACAGATACGCAGTATTTT. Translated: CASSRASGRITDTQYF.

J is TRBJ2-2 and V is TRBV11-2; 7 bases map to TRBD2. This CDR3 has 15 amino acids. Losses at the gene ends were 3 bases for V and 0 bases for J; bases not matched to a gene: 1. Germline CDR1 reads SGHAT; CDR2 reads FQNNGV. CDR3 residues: CASSFGLANTGELFF. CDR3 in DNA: TGTGCCAGCAGCTTCGGACTAGCGAACACCGGGGAGCTGTTTTTT.

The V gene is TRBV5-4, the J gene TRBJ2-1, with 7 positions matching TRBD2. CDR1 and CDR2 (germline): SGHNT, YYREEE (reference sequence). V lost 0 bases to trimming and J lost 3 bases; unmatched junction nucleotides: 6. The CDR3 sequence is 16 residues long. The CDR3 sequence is CASSLGLAEYYNEQFF. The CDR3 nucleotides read TGTGCCAGCAGCTTGGGGCTAGCGGAATACTACAATGAGCAGTTCTTC.

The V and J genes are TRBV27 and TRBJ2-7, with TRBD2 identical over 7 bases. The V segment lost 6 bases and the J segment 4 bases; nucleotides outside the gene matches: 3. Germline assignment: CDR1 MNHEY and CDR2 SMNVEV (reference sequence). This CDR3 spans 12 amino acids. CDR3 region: CASSPSGYEQYF. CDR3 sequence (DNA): TGTGCCAGCAGCCCTAGCGGATACGAGCAGTACTTC.

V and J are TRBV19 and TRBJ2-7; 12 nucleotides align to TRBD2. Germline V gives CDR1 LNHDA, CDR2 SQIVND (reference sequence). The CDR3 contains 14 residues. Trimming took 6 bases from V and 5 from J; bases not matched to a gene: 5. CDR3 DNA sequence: TGTGCCAGTAGCCCGACTAGCGGGAGTAACGAGCAGTACTTC. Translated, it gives CASSPTSGSNEQYF.

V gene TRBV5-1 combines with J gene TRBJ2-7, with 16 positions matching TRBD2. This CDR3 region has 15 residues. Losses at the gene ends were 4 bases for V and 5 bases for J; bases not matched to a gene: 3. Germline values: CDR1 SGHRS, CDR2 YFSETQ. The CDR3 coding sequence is TGCGCCAGCAGCCCCGGGACTAGCGGGAGGGACGAGCAGTACTTC. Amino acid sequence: CASSPGTSGRDEQYF.

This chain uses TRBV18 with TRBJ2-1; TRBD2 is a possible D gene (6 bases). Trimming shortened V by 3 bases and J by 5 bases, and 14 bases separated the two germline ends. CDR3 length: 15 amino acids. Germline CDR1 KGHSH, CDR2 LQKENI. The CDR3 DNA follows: TGTGCCAGCTCACCCTGGGGGGAAGGGAACAATGAGCAGTTCTTC. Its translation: CASSPWGEGNNEQFF.

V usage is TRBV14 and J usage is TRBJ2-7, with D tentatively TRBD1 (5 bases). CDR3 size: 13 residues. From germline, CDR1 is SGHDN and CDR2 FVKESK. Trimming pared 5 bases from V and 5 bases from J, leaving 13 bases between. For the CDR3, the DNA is TGTGCCAGCAGCGGGGCGGCAATCCACGAGCAGTACTTC. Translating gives CASSGAAIHEQYF.

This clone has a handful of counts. CDR3 in DNA: TGTGCCAGCAGTTACTCGATTTGGGCGGGCGAGCAGTACTTC. This translates into CASSYSIWAGEQYF. J is TRBJ2-7 and V is TRBV6-2 or TRBV6-3, with D possibly matching TRBD2 (5 bases). Germline V gene sequence: CDR1 MNHEY, CDR2 SVGEGT. This CDR3 region has 14 residues. The V end lost 0 bases, the J end lost 6 bases, and 12 bases lay between the germline ends.

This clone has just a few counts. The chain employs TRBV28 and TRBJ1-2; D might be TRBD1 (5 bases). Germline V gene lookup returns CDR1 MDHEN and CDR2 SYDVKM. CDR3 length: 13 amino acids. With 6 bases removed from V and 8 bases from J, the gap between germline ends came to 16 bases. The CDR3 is CASSLRVARGYTF. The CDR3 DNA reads TGTGCCAGCAGCCTCAGGGTCGCAAGAGGCTACACCTTC.

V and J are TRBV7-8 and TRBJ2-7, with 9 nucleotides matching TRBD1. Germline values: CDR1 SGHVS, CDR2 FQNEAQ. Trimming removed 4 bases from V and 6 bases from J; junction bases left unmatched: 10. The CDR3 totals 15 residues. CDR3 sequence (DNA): TGTGCCAGCAGCTCGGGACAGGGACTTTTCTCCGAGCAGTACTTC. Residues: CASSSGQGLFSEQYF.